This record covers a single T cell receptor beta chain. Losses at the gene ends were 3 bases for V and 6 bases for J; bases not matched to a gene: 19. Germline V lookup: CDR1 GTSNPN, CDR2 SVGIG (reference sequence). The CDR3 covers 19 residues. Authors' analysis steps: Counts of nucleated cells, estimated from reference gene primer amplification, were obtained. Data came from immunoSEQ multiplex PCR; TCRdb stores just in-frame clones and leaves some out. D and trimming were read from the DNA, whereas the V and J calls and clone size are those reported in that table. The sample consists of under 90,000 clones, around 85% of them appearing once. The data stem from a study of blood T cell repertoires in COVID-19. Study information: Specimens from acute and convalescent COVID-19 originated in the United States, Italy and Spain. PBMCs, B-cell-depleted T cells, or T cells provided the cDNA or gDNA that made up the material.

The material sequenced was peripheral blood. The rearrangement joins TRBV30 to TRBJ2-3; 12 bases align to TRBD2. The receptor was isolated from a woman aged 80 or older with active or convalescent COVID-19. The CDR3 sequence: CAWSPTSGGAGALLDTQYF. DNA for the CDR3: TGTGCCTGGAGCCCGACTAGCGGGGGCGCTGGAGCCCTCTTGGATACGCAGTATTTT. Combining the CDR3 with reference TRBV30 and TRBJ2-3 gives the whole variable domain SQTIHQWPATLVQPVGSPLSLECTVEGTSNPNLYWYRQAAGRGLQLLFYSVGIGQISSEVPQNLSASRPQDRQFILSSKKLLLSDSGFYLCAWSPTSGGAGALLDTQYFGPGTRLTVL.